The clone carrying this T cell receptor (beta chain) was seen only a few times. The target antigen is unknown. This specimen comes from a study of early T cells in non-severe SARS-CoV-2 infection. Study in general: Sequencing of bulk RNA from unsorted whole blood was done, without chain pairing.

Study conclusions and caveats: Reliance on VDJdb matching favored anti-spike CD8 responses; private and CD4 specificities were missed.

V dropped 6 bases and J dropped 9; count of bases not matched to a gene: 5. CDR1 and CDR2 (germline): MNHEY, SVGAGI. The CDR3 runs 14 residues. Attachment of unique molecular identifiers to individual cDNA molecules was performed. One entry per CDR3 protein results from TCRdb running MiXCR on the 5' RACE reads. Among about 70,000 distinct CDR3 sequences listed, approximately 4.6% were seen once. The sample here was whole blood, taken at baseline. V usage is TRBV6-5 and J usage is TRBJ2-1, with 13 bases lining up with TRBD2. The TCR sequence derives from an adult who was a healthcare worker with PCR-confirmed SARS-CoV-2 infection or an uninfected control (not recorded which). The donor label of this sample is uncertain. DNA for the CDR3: TGTGCCAGCAGATCGACTAGCGGGGGGATTGAGCAGTTCTTC. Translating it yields CASRSTSGGIEQFF.